This T cell receptor (beta chain) was captured by sequencing in a study of human T cells and chemical hapten exposure. Study-level information: Mostly female patients had alopecia areata, totalis or universalis.

Germline loops: CDR1 MGHRA, CDR2 YSYEKL. The V end was cut by 1 base, the J end by 5 bases, with 15 bases between. The CDR3 has 16 amino acids. This clonotype was picked up a small number of times. Time point of the sample: patch test 1, 2 weeks after DPC sensitization. As to treatment: therapeutic diphenylcyclopropenone sensitization with weekly scalp DPC. TCRdb independently ran MiXCR on the RACE reads; one entry per CDR3 protein. The sample lists 340,000 or so distinct CDR3 sequences, around 6.9% occurring once. The rearrangement joins TRBV4-1 to TRBJ2-1; D may be TRBD2 (6 bases). The source material was whole blood, sampled in connection with sensitization to the hapten diphenylcyclopropenone (DPC). This receptor was identified in a woman between 18 and 29 years old with alopecia areata. Some clones in this sample may be carry-over from other donors' samples. The DNA of the CDR3 is TGCGCCAGCAGCCAAGTCCTACGGGGGACCAACAATGAGCAGTTCTTC. Encoded protein: CASSQVLRGTNNEQFF.